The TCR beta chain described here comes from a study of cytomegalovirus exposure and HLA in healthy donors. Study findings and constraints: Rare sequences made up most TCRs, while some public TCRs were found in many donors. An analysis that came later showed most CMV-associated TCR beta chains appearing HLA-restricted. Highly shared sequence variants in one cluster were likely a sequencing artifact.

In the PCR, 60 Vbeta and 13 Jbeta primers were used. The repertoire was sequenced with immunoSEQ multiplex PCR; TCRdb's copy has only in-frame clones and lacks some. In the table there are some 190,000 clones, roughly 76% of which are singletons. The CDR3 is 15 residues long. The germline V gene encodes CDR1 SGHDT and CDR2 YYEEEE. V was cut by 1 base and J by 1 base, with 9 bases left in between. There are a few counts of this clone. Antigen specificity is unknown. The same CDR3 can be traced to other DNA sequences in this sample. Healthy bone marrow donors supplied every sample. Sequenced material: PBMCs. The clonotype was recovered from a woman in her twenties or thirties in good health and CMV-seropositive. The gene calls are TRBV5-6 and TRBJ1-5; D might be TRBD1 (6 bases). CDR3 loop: CASSLLGQSNQPQHF. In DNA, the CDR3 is TGTGCCAGCAGCTTGCTTGGACAGAGCAATCAGCCCCAGCATTTT.